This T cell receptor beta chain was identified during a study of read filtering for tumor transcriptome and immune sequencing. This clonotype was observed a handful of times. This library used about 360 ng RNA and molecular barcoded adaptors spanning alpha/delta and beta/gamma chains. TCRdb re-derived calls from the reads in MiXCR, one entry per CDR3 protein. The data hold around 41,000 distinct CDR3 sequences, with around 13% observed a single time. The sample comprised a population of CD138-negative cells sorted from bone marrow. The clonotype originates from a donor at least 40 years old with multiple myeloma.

CDR3 in DNA: TGCGCCAGCAGCTTGTATGGGGTCGGCGAGACCCAGTACTTC. This encodes CASSLYGVGETQYF. The chain carries TRBV5-1 and TRBJ2-5; D call uncertain. The CDR3 sequence is 14 residues long. V lost 1 base and J lost 5, with 12 bases in between. Germline loops: CDR1 SGHRS, CDR2 YFSETQ. Full variable domain (outside the CDR3, taken from reference TRBV5-1 and TRBJ2-5): KAGVTQTPRYLIKTRGQQVTLSCSPISGHRSVSWYQQTPGQGLQFLFEYFSETQRNKGNFPGRFSGRQFSNSRSEMNVSTLELGDSALYLCASSLYGVGETQYFGPGTRLLVL.